This entry is about one T cell receptor (beta chain). What this receptor recognizes is not known. No base quality values were provided; no much bigger clone lies one nucleotide off. This specimen comes from a study of vaccination and CD4 T cells after COVID-19 (dated by TCRdb to 2022 to 2024). Notes on the research overall: Convalescent patients had a positive SARS-CoV-2 result on nasal swab PCR, and of these patients, several had mild disease and one had severe disease. The convalescent cohort comprised six males and four females, including two Hispanic individuals, seven Caucasians, two Asians and one multiracial person. Each participant got two doses of either the Pfizer-BioNTech BNT162b2 vaccine (n=8) or the Moderna mRNA-1273 vaccine (n=2). Post-COVID blood samples from convalescent patients were collected a median of around 100 days after diagnosis, with a range of 35 to 161 days. Post-vaccine blood samples were collected a median of about 72 days after the second vaccine dose, ranging from about 12 to 250 days. For stimulating the cultures, overlapping spike peptide pools were used, derived from SARS-CoV-2 as well as from the common cold coronaviruses HCoV-NL63, HCoV-OC43 and HCoV-229E. As controls, cultures received a CEFX viral epitope pool (the positive control), an HIV-1 Nef peptide pool (the negative control), or no peptide at all. In around nine COVID-19 convalescent patients and a few infection-naive healthy vaccine recipients, the spike-specific CD4+ TCR repertoire before mRNA vaccination was compared with the repertoire after mRNA vaccination. Paper-wide results and their limitations: Of the vaccine-specific clones in convalescent patients, 304 of 307, or nearly all, reacted only to SARS-CoV-2 spike and did not cross-react with common cold coronaviruses. The study included relatively few convalescent patients and did not analyze early timepoints after natural infection. An increase in the median number of SARS-CoV-2-reactive clonotypes from some 20 after infection to some 40 after vaccination was observed, but the change was not found to be significant. Among convalescent patients, a median around 89% of the SARS-CoV-2-reactive clones seen after vaccination appeared only after vaccination, which suggests priming specific to the vaccine.

Its CDR3 holds 15 amino acids, cysteine through phenylalanine. Only CDR3 DNA is held: 45 bases, read in frame from base 1. As encoded in the germline V gene (reference sequence), CDR1 is DFQATT while CDR2 is SNEGSKA. Trimming removed 8 bases from V and 2 bases from J; the gene matches leave 14 bases unexplained. The treatment or condition label here, explained by the study, means: approximately 9-day PBMC culture with coronavirus spike peptide pools or control peptides (ViraFEST assay). To expand antigen-specific T cells with peptide pools and then pick out the expanded clonotypes through TCR sequencing, the study relied on the ViraFEST assay. The positive SARS-CoV-2 PCR tests of the convalescent patients were dated from March to December 2020, before the Alpha, Beta and Delta variants emerged in the United States. Each well held millions of PBMCs cultured with approximately 9.2 ug/ml peptide pools in IMDM containing approximately 5% human AB serum and 10 IU/ml IL-2. Half of the culture medium was replaced with fresh IL-2-containing medium on days 3 and 7. Once the cells had been in culture for over nine days, the EasySep CD4+ T cell isolation kit was used to isolate CD4+ T cells by negative selection. Ficoll-Paque Plus gradient centrifugation was used to isolate PBMCs from whole blood, and the isolated PBMCs were then either used fresh or cryopreserved at -140C. Each culture condition was generally run in triplicate wells.

Libraries were prepared through PCR. DNA from cultured CD4+ T cells underwent TCR sequencing with the Oncomine TCR Beta short-read assay at the Johns Hopkins FTIC core. Genomic DNA was extracted from the cultured CD4+ T cells with the QIAamp micro DNA kit. The Oncomine TCR Beta libraries from cultured CD4+ T cells were pooled using unique dual indexes and then sequenced on an Illumina iSeq 100. The authors processed their data as follows. Non-productive sequences were removed, and CDR3s that did not start with C, did not end with F or W, or were shorter than 7 amino acids were discarded. The MANAFEST web application identified antigen-specific clonotypes by comparing peptide-stimulated wells against reference wells and other culture wells. An FDR below 0.05, an odds ratio above 5, and a productive frequency above 0.1% in at least two of three replicate wells were required for clones to be considered positive. A clonotype was classed as cross-reactive if the clonotype showed significant expansion both in SARS-CoV-2 spike wells and in at least one common cold coronavirus spike condition. Similarity between CDR3 sequences was evaluated in R version 3.6.1 using Levenshtein distances (stringdist) and unrooted phylogenetic trees (ape). TCRdb passed the public sequencing reads through fastp at Q25 and MiXCR, retaining productive beta sequences. One record per CDR3 amino acid sequence lists the most common genes and DNA. TCRdb's processing, not the authors', yielded these V and J calls. This sample gives 9,500 to 11,000 distinct CDR3 sequences in total; around 23% of them show up just once. 24% of the sample goes to the ten largest clones.

This specimen consisted of CD4+ T cells from blood, cultured in vitro, obtained after SARS-CoV-2 vaccination. Recombination connected TRBV20-1 to TRBJ1-2; TRBD1 fits 7 bases in the junction. The source of this sequence is a human donor who had recovered from COVID-19. The sequence in DNA is TGCAGTCCCCAACAGGGGCTTCCGGAAAACTATGGCTACACCTTC. This gives the protein CSPQQGLPENYGYTF.